Listed below are T cell receptor beta chains from one sample, sequenced in a study of shared clonotypes between healthy human individuals. The protocol was immunoSEQ multiplex PCR, while the TCRdb copy is restricted to in-frame clones and leaves out a portion. This sample has about 600,000 clones, with nearly 97% found just once. The sample was naive CD8+ T cells sorted from blood. These TCRs come from a woman aged 25 to 39 in good health. The CDR3 runs from the conserved cysteine through the conserved F or W. Fields, in order: D gene, J gene, V gene, clone size, CDR3 protein, CDR3 DNA. A D gene is named only where the DNA matches it firmly. The size field is filled for only some rows; it gives once, few, many or a size class.

d_gene: TRBD2; j_gene: TRBJ2-7; v_gene: TRBV4-1; abundance: .; CDR3aa: CASQASGTYEQYF; CDR3nt: TGCGCCAGCCAGGCTAGCGGGACCTACGAGCAGTACTTC
d_gene: TRBD2; j_gene: TRBJ2-7; v_gene: TRBV29-1; abundance: .; CDR3aa: CSVGVRGTSMPYEQYF; CDR3nt: TGCAGCGTTGGCGTTAGAGGGACTAGTATGCCCTACGAGCAGTACTTC
d_gene: .; j_gene: TRBJ1-6; v_gene: TRBV30; abundance: .; CDR3aa: CAWSVGIPLHF; CDR3nt: TGTGCCTGGAGTGTAGGTATACCCCTCCACTTT
d_gene: TRBD2; j_gene: TRBJ2-3; v_gene: TRBV2; abundance: .; CDR3aa: CASNGGLAGGPYTDTQYF; CDR3nt: TGTGCCAGCAACGGCGGACTAGCGGGAGGGCCGTACACAGATACGCAGTATTTT
d_gene: TRBD1; j_gene: TRBJ2-1; v_gene: TRBV6-1; abundance: .; CDR3aa: CASIRQGPAYNEQFF; CDR3nt: TGTGCCAGCATACGACAGGGCCCAGCTTACAATGAGCAGTTCTTC
d_gene: .; j_gene: TRBJ2-1; v_gene: TRBV28; abundance: .; CDR3aa: CASSLIGQLVGGTYNEQFF; CDR3nt: TGTGCCAGCAGTTTGATCGGCCAATTAGTAGGGGGGACCTACAATGAGCAGTTCTTC
d_gene: .; j_gene: TRBJ2-7; v_gene: TRBV19; abundance: .; CDR3aa: CASSPGLQADEQYF; CDR3nt: TGTGCCAGTAGTCCAGGGTTGCAGGCGGACGAGCAGTACTTC
d_gene: .; j_gene: TRBJ1-5; v_gene: TRBV7-2; abundance: .; CDR3aa: CASSLDGISNQPQHF; CDR3nt: TGTGCCAGCAGCTTAGATGGGATAAGCAATCAGCCCCAGCATTTT
d_gene: TRBD2; j_gene: TRBJ2-7; v_gene: TRBV10-3; abundance: .; CDR3aa: CAISDGLAGEGYEQYF; CDR3nt: TGTGCCATCAGTGACGGACTAGCGGGAGAGGGCTACGAGCAGTACTTC
d_gene: .; j_gene: TRBJ1-4; v_gene: TRBV29-1; abundance: .; CDR3aa: CSVRDQDTNEKLFF; CDR3nt: TGCAGCGTCAGGGACCAAGATACAAATGAAAAACTGTTTTTT
d_gene: TRBD2; j_gene: TRBJ2-1; v_gene: TRBV27; abundance: .; CDR3aa: CASSPGLAGGEQFF; CDR3nt: TGTGCCAGCAGTCCCGGACTAGCGGGGGGTGAGCAGTTCTTC
d_gene: .; j_gene: TRBJ2-5; v_gene: TRBV6-5; abundance: few; CDR3aa: CASSYGGQPQETQYF; CDR3nt: TGTGCCAGCAGTTACGGGGGCCAGCCCCAAGAGACCCAGTACTTC
d_gene: .; j_gene: TRBJ1-4; v_gene: TRBV30; abundance: few; CDR3aa: CAWRGRLGEKLFF; CDR3nt: TGTGCCTGGAGGGGACGGCTAGGTGAAAAACTGTTTTTT
d_gene: .; j_gene: TRBJ2-2; v_gene: TRBV27; abundance: .; CDR3aa: CASSLFYSRVETGELFF; CDR3nt: TGTGCCAGCAGTTTATTTTACTCGAGGGTCGAGACCGGGGAGCTGTTTTTT
d_gene: TRBD2; j_gene: TRBJ2-7; v_gene: TRBV2; abundance: .; CDR3aa: CASSDSGYSYEQYF; CDR3nt: TGTGCCAGCAGTGATAGCGGGTACTCCTACGAGCAGTACTTC
d_gene: .; j_gene: TRBJ2-3; v_gene: TRBV27; abundance: .; CDR3aa: CASSLGDTATDTQYF; CDR3nt: TGTGCCAGCAGTTTAGGAGACACCGCCACAGATACGCAGTATTTT
d_gene: TRBD2; j_gene: TRBJ2-1; v_gene: TRBV28; abundance: .; CDR3aa: CASSLLVQGSSFGTSGRDQFF; CDR3nt: TGTGCCAGCAGTTTATTGGTACAGGGTAGTAGTTTTGGGACTAGCGGGAGAGACCAGTTCTTC
d_gene: .; j_gene: TRBJ1-5; v_gene: TRBV27; abundance: .; CDR3aa: CASSLRQFDQPQHF; CDR3nt: TGTGCCAGCAGTTTGAGACAGTTCGATCAGCCCCAGCATTTT
d_gene: TRBD2; j_gene: TRBJ2-1; v_gene: TRBV7-9; abundance: few; CDR3aa: CASRPGRAEQFF; CDR3nt: TGTGCCAGCAGACCCGGGAGGGCTGAGCAGTTCTTC
d_gene: TRBD1; j_gene: TRBJ1-5; v_gene: TRBV6-5; abundance: .; CDR3aa: CASSRDSRSNQPQHF; CDR3nt: TGTGCCAGCAGTCGGGACAGCCGTAGCAATCAGCCCCAGCATTTT
d_gene: TRBD1; j_gene: TRBJ1-2; v_gene: TRBV10-2; abundance: .; CDR3aa: CAVRDRGRNGYTF; CDR3nt: TGCGCCGTCCGGGACAGGGGGCGAAATGGCTACACCTTC
d_gene: .; j_gene: TRBJ1-2; v_gene: TRBV10-3; abundance: .; CDR3aa: CAIQKSQNGGDGHYGYTF; CDR3nt: TGTGCCATCCAGAAGTCTCAAAATGGTGGGGACGGACACTATGGCTACACCTTC
d_gene: .; j_gene: TRBJ2-7; v_gene: TRBV9; abundance: .; CDR3aa: CASSVTPYEQYF; CDR3nt: TGTGCCAGCAGCGTAACCCCCTACGAGCAGTACTTC
d_gene: TRBD2; j_gene: TRBJ2-7; v_gene: TRBV15; abundance: .; CDR3aa: CATSRDPGTSGYEQYF; CDR3nt: TGTGCCACCAGCAGAGATCCCGGGACTAGCGGCTACGAGCAGTACTTC
d_gene: .; j_gene: TRBJ2-7; v_gene: TRBV30; abundance: .; CDR3aa: CAWSVTGTYEQYF; CDR3nt: TGTGCCTGGAGTGTAACGGGGACCTACGAGCAGTACTTC
d_gene: TRBD2; j_gene: TRBJ2-1; v_gene: TRBV11-2; abundance: once; CDR3aa: CASSLGAGGNNEQFF; CDR3nt: TGTGCCAGCAGCTTAGGAGCGGGAGGCAACAATGAGCAGTTCTTC
d_gene: .; j_gene: TRBJ2-7; v_gene: TRBV5-4; abundance: once; CDR3aa: CASSLEVGREQYF; CDR3nt: TGTGCCAGCAGCTTGGAGGTCGGGCGAGAGCAGTACTTC
d_gene: TRBD1; j_gene: TRBJ1-5; v_gene: TRBV4-1; abundance: .; CDR3aa: CASSQSSGGRNQPQHF; CDR3nt: TGCGCCAGCAGCCAATCCTCAGGGGGCCGGAATCAGCCCCAGCATTTT
d_gene: .; j_gene: TRBJ2-7; v_gene: TRBV19; abundance: .; CDR3aa: CASSMADTYEQYF; CDR3nt: TGTGCCAGTAGTATGGCGGACACCTACGAGCAGTACTTC
d_gene: TRBD2; j_gene: TRBJ2-1; v_gene: TRBV11-3; abundance: .; CDR3aa: CASSPTPSGSYNEQFF; CDR3nt: TGTGCCAGCAGCCCGACCCCTAGCGGGAGTTACAATGAGCAGTTCTTC
d_gene: .; j_gene: TRBJ1-4; v_gene: TRBV28; abundance: .; CDR3aa: CASSPQPRGEKLFF; CDR3nt: TGTGCCAGCAGTCCACAGCCGAGGGGTGAAAAACTGTTTTTT
d_gene: .; j_gene: TRBJ2-1; v_gene: TRBV5-4; abundance: once; CDR3aa: CASSGIGNEQFF; CDR3nt: TGTGCCAGCAGCGGCATCGGTAATGAGCAGTTCTTC
d_gene: .; j_gene: TRBJ2-2; v_gene: TRBV6-1; abundance: .; CDR3aa: CASSDYSMNTGELFF; CDR3nt: TGTGCCAGCAGTGACTACTCCATGAACACCGGGGAGCTGTTTTTT
d_gene: TRBD1; j_gene: TRBJ2-5; v_gene: TRBV5-6; abundance: .; CDR3aa: CASSLGQGAFQETQYF; CDR3nt: TGTGCCAGCAGCCTGGGACAGGGGGCCTTCCAAGAGACCCAGTACTTC
d_gene: TRBD2; j_gene: TRBJ2-1; v_gene: TRBV28; abundance: .; CDR3aa: CASSDSLAGPPYNEQFF; CDR3nt: TGTGCCAGCAGTGACTCACTAGCGGGGCCCCCCTACAATGAGCAGTTCTTC
d_gene: .; j_gene: TRBJ2-2; v_gene: TRBV28; abundance: few; CDR3aa: CASSPLGRTGELFF; CDR3nt: TGTGCCAGCAGTCCCCTGGGGAGGACCGGGGAGCTGTTTTTT
d_gene: TRBD1; j_gene: TRBJ2-7; v_gene: TRBV27; abundance: .; CDR3aa: CASSIGTGEYEQYF; CDR3nt: TGTGCCAGCAGTATCGGGACAGGGGAGTACGAGCAGTACTTC
d_gene: TRBD2; j_gene: TRBJ2-2; v_gene: TRBV5-1; abundance: .; CDR3aa: CASSLKLAGGTNTGELFF; CDR3nt: TGCGCCAGCAGCTTGAAACTAGCGGGAGGTACGAACACCGGGGAGCTGTTTTTT
d_gene: .; j_gene: TRBJ1-3; v_gene: TRBV5-1; abundance: .; CDR3aa: CASSTADRNRNTIYF; CDR3nt: TGCGCCAGCAGCACAGCTGACAGGAACAGAAACACCATATATTTT
d_gene: .; j_gene: TRBJ1-6; v_gene: TRBV27; abundance: .; CDR3aa: CASSFERGNSPLHF; CDR3nt: TGTGCCAGCAGTTTTGAGAGGGGAAATTCACCCCTCCACTTT
d_gene: .; j_gene: TRBJ1-2; v_gene: TRBV11-2; abundance: .; CDR3aa: CASSPFTRGGYGYTF; CDR3nt: TGTGCCAGCAGCCCCTTTACCAGAGGGGGCTATGGCTACACCTTC
d_gene: TRBD1; j_gene: TRBJ1-1; v_gene: TRBV5-5; abundance: .; CDR3aa: CASSLGAQGATEAFF; CDR3nt: TGTGCCAGCAGCCTGGGCGCCCAGGGGGCCACTGAAGCTTTCTTT
d_gene: .; j_gene: TRBJ2-3; v_gene: TRBV28; abundance: .; CDR3aa: CASSLHTTPSTDTQYF; CDR3nt: TGTGCCAGCAGTCTTCACACAACTCCTAGCACAGATACGCAGTATTTT
d_gene: TRBD1; j_gene: TRBJ1-1; v_gene: TRBV6-6; abundance: .; CDR3aa: CASSKGARYTEAFF; CDR3nt: TGTGCCAGCAGTAAGGGGGCGCGGTACACTGAAGCTTTCTTT
d_gene: .; j_gene: TRBJ2-3; v_gene: TRBV28; abundance: .; CDR3aa: CASSPPFESLTDTQYF; CDR3nt: TGTGCCAGCAGCCCTCCGTTCGAGTCACTAACAGATACGCAGTATTTT
d_gene: .; j_gene: TRBJ1-2; v_gene: TRBV19; abundance: .; CDR3aa: CASSIESRPNYGYTF; CDR3nt: TGTGCCAGTAGTATAGAGTCACGGCCTAACTATGGCTACACCTTC
d_gene: .; j_gene: TRBJ2-2; v_gene: TRBV5-1; abundance: .; CDR3aa: CASSLWSLNGRRELFF; CDR3nt: TGCGCCAGCAGCTTGTGGTCTTTAAACGGTAGGCGGGAGCTGTTTTTT
d_gene: .; j_gene: TRBJ1-1; v_gene: TRBV5-6; abundance: .; CDR3aa: CASSLSWGVNTEAFF; CDR3nt: TGTGCCAGCAGCCTATCGTGGGGAGTGAACACTGAAGCTTTCTTT
d_gene: .; j_gene: TRBJ2-1; v_gene: TRBV9; abundance: .; CDR3aa: CASSVWGGGYNEQFF; CDR3nt: TGTGCCAGCAGCGTTTGGGGAGGAGGCTACAATGAGCAGTTCTTC
d_gene: .; j_gene: TRBJ2-1; v_gene: TRBV29-1; abundance: .; CDR3aa: CSGAVMNEQFF; CDR3nt: TGCAGCGGTGCGGTGATGAATGAGCAGTTCTTC
d_gene: TRBD2; j_gene: TRBJ2-2; v_gene: TRBV6-5; abundance: .; CDR3aa: CASSSDLAGVTGELFF; CDR3nt: TGTGCCAGCAGTTCGGACCTAGCGGGAGTTACCGGGGAGCTGTTTTTT
d_gene: .; j_gene: TRBJ2-4; v_gene: TRBV5-6; abundance: .; CDR3aa: CASSLETIAWPKNIQYF; CDR3nt: TGTGCCAGCAGCTTGGAGACAATAGCTTGGCCCAAAAACATTCAGTACTTC
d_gene: .; j_gene: TRBJ2-3; v_gene: TRBV19; abundance: once; CDR3aa: CASSIGGRDTQYF; CDR3nt: TGTGCCAGTAGTATTGGGGGTAGGGATACGCAGTATTTT
d_gene: TRBD1; j_gene: TRBJ1-1; v_gene: TRBV2; abundance: .; CDR3aa: CASSATGDTEAFF; CDR3nt: TGTGCCAGCAGCGCGACAGGGGACACTGAAGCTTTCTTT
d_gene: TRBD1; j_gene: TRBJ1-2; v_gene: TRBV13; abundance: .; CDR3aa: CASSIQGARGYTF; CDR3nt: TGTGCCAGCAGCATTCAGGGGGCAAGGGGCTACACCTTC
d_gene: TRBD1; j_gene: TRBJ2-6; v_gene: TRBV15; abundance: .; CDR3aa: CATRPTGSGANVLTF; CDR3nt: TGTGCCACCAGGCCGACAGGGTCCGGGGCCAACGTCCTGACTTTC
d_gene: TRBD1; j_gene: TRBJ2-7; v_gene: TRBV5-6; abundance: .; CDR3aa: CASSPGTGGNEQYF; CDR3nt: TGTGCCAGCAGCCCCGGGACAGGGGGAAACGAGCAGTACTTC
d_gene: .; j_gene: TRBJ2-2; v_gene: TRBV30; abundance: .; CDR3aa: CAWRDTGELFF; CDR3nt: TGTGCCTGGAGGGACACCGGGGAGCTGTTTTTT